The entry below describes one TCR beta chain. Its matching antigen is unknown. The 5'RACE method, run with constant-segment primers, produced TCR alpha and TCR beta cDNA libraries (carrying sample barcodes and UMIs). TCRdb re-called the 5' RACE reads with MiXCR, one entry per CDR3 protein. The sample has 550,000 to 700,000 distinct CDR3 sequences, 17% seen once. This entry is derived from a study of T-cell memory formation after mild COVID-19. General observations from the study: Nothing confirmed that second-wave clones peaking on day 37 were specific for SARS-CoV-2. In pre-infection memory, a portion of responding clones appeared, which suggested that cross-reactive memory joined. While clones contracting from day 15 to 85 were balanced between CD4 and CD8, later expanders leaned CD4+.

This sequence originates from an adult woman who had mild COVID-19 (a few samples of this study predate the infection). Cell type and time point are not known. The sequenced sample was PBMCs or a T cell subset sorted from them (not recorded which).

The DNA of the CDR3 is TGTGCCAGCAGTCCGGGACCATCCAATGAGCAGTTCTTC. Amino acids: CASSPGPSNEQFF. The V and J genes are TRBV12-3 or TRBV12-4 and TRBJ2-1, with D possibly called TRBD1 or TRBD2 (5 bases each). The CDR3 sequence is 13 residues long. V dropped 5 bases and J dropped 6 bases, with 11 bases sitting between them.